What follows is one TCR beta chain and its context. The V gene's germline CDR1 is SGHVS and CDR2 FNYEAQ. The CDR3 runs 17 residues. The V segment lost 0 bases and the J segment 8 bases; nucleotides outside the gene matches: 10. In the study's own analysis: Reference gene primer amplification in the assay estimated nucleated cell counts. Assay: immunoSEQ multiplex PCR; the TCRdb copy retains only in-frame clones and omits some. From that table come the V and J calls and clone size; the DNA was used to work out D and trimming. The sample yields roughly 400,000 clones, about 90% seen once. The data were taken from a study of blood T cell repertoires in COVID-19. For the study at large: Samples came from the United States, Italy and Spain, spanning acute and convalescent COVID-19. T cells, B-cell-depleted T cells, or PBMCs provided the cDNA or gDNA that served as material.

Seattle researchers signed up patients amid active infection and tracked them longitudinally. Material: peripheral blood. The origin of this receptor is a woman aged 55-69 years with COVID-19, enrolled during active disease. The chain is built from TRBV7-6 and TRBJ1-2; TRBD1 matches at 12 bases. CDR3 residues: CASSLAEGQGARIGYTF. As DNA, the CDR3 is TGTGCCAGCAGCTTAGCTGAGGGACAGGGGGCGCGGATAGGCTACACCTTC.